The source of this TCR beta chain is a study of shared clonotypes between healthy human individuals. Naive CD8 isolation took CD45RO-negative cells positively selected for CCR7 and excluded terminally differentiated effector memory CD45RA+ cells. The table came from immunoSEQ multiplex PCR; TCRdb's copy has only in-frame clones and leaves some out. The sample carries 1.5 million to 2.5 million clones, just under 95% recorded once. Sequencing was carried out using naive CD8+ T cells sorted from blood. This TCR came from a young man in good health.

The CDR3 DNA is TGTGCCAGCAGTTTCGGAGGGGCGAGCACAGATACGCAGTATTTT. This gives the protein CASSFGGASTDTQYF. The genes are TRBV28 and TRBJ2-3, with D tentatively TRBD2 (6 bases). The CDR3 runs 15 residues. Germline values: CDR1 MDHEN, CDR2 SYDVKM. With 3 bases removed from V and 0 bases from J, the gap between germline ends came to 10 bases.